One and the same sample provided the 9 T cell receptor beta chains below, sequenced in a study of blood T cell repertoires in COVID-19. The protocol was immunoSEQ multiplex PCR, while the TCRdb copy is restricted to in-frame clones and leaves out a portion. The sample lists approximately 25,000 clones; approximately 90% were seen once. The sample consisted of peripheral blood. These receptor sequences come from a woman older than 75 with active or convalescent COVID-19.

The rearrangement uses TRBV29-1 and TRBJ1-2, with 9 bases matching TRBD1. The length of the CDR3 is 17 residues. Germline lookup yields CDR1 SQVTM and CDR2 ANQGSEA. Losses at the gene ends were 5 bases for V and 4 bases for J; bases not matched to a gene: 17. The chain's CDR3 is CSVPSRPGQGLGYGYTF. The CDR3 DNA sequence: TGCAGCGTTCCAAGCCGACCGGGACAGGGACTAGGCTATGGCTACACCTTC.

This rearrangement joins TRBV28 to TRBJ1-3; 9 bases align to TRBD1. The CDR3 sequence is 14 residues long. Germline assignment: CDR1 MDHEN and CDR2 SYDVKM. Trimming at V came to 6 bases and at J to 2 bases, leaving 2 bases not matched to a gene. The CDR3 DNA reads TGTGCCAGCAGGGGGACAGGGCCTGGAAACACCATATATTTT. Its translation is CASRGTGPGNTIYF.

This chain joins TRBV18 and TRBJ2-7, with D maybe TRBD1 (5 bases). V gave up 4 bases and J gave up 2 bases, with 18 bases separating them. The CDR3 contains 16 residues. Germline V lookup: CDR1 KGHSH, CDR2 LQKENI. The chain's CDR3 is CASSQQDPQITYEQYF. The CDR3 nucleotides are TGTGCCAGCTCACAACAGGATCCCCAGATAACCTACGAGCAGTACTTC.

The J gene is TRBJ2-1, the V gene TRBV10-2; a weak D match, TRBD1 (5 bases). The CDR3 sequence is 13 residues long. Germline V gene lookup returns CDR1 WSHSY and CDR2 SAAADI. The ends were cut back, 4 bases at V and 2 bases at J, with 6 bases in the middle. The CDR3 bases are TGCGCCAGCAGTGGACAGACCTACAATGAGCAGTTCTTC. Protein sequence: CASSGQTYNEQFF.

This sequence joins TRBV28 and TRBJ1-4; 12 bases fit TRBD1. This CDR3 region has 17 residues. Germline CDR1 and CDR2: MDHEN and SYDVKM. Trimming at V came to 4 bases and at J to 5 bases, leaving 8 bases not matched to a gene. The CDR3 coding sequence is TGTGCCAGCAGTTCCCCGGGACAGGGGGCCCAGAATGAAAAACTGTTTTTT. Residues: CASSSPGQGAQNEKLFF.

This clone is a singleton in its sample. The chain carries TRBV3-1 (or the pseudogene TRBV3-2) and TRBJ1-6, with D possibly being TRBD1 (5 bases). CDR3 length equals 13 residues. V lost 4 bases and J lost 12, with 13 bases in between. CDR1 and CDR2 (germline): LGHDT, YNNKEL (reference sequence). CDR3 residues: CASSLGGERPLHF. CDR3 DNA sequence: TGTGCCAGCAGCCTCGGGGGAGAAAGACCCCTCCACTTT.

The DNA of the CDR3 is TGTGCCAGCAGTAGGACGGGGACCTACGAGCAGTACTTC. This sequence encodes CASSRTGTYEQYF. The rearrangement joins TRBV6-5 to TRBJ2-7; TRBD2 is a possible D gene (5 bases). Per the germline V gene, CDR1 is MNHEY and CDR2 is SVGAGI. Trimming took 5 bases from V and 2 from J, leaving 10 bases between them. The CDR3 runs 13 residues.

This clone was counted once. The rearrangement joins TRBV20-1 to TRBJ2-7, with a tentative D call TRBD2 (6 bases). The CDR3 totals 13 residues. V was cut by 3 bases and J by 3 bases, with 12 bases left in between. The germline V gene encodes CDR1 DFQATT and CDR2 SNEGSKA (reference sequence). The CDR3 DNA follows: TGCAGTGCTAGTTATAATAGCGGCTACGAGCAGTACTTC. It is translated as CSASYNSGYEQYF.

This chain links TRBV6-6 with TRBJ1-1; 9 nucleotides align to TRBD1. The V and J ends lost 6 bases and 11 bases, in that order; junction bases with no gene match: 13. The germline V gene encodes CDR1 MNHNY and CDR2 SVGAGI (reference sequence). This CDR3 is 14 amino acids long. CDR3 protein: CASSPKGDRAPAFF. The CDR3, as DNA: TGTGCCAGCAGCCCTAAGGGGGACAGGGCTCCGGCTTTCTTT.